A single sample gave rise to the 22 T cell receptor beta chains below, sequenced in a study of T cells in localized non-small cell lung cancer. Clones were read by immunoSEQ multiplex PCR, and TCRdb kept only the in-frame ones, dropping some. This table has approximately 31,000 clones, around 84% appearing once. Material: peripheral blood, obtained before any cancer treatment. Source of these receptors: an older male donor with stage III lung adenocarcinoma.

This chain uses TRBV6-7 with TRBJ2-1; 9 bases are a match to TRBD2. TRBV6-7 is an ORF; its function is uncertain. The CDR3 has 17 residues. V trimming: 2 bases; J trimming: 7 bases; junction bases outside the gene matches: 12. For the CDR3, the DNA is TGTGCCAGCAGTTACCTGATTGGCGGGAGGGCTTGGAATGAGCAGTTCTTC. Protein product: CASSYLIGGRAWNEQFF.

This chain uses TRBV11-3 with TRBJ2-3; weak D call: TRBD2 (5 bases). Germline V gene data show CDR1 as SGHNT and CDR2 as YENEEA. This CDR3 comprises 14 residues. V was pared by 4 bases and J by 6 bases, with 14 bases between. CDR3 loop: CASSWTQVGDTQYF. CDR3 bases: TGTGCCAGCAGCTGGACTCAGGTGGGGGATACGCAGTATTTT.

The chain joins TRBV11-2 to TRBJ2-2; unclear D gene. CDR3 length equals 14 residues. V was pared by 0 bases and J by 3 bases, with 5 bases between. Germline loops: CDR1 SGHAT, CDR2 FQNNGV. The CDR3 nucleotides are TGTGCCAGCAGCTTAGAATACGACACCGGGGAGCTGTTTTTT. The encoded protein is CASSLEYDTGELFF. The full variable domain, its missing parts supplied by reference TRBV11-2 and TRBJ2-2, is EAGVAQSPRYKIIEKRQSVAFWCNPISGHATLYWYQQILGQGPKLLIQFQNNGVVDDSQLPKDRFSAERLKGVDSTLKIQPAKLEDSAVYLCASSLEYDTGELFFGEGSRLTVL.

The chain recombines TRBV7-8 with TRBJ2-7; D not resolved. Germline V gene data show CDR1 as SGHVS and CDR2 as FQNEAQ. Trimming removed 1 base from V and 10 bases from J, with 11 bases in between. The CDR3 is 12 amino acids. For the CDR3, the DNA is TGTGCCAGCAGCTTAGGGCGAGGCAGCCAGTACTTC. It is translated as CASSLGRGSQYF.

This clone was counted a single time. The chain has TRBV18 and TRBJ2-1; 13 bases agree with TRBD2. V shed 3 bases and J 4 bases; nucleotides not matched to a gene: 0. Germline V gene lookup returns CDR1 KGHSH and CDR2 LQKENI. The CDR3 has 15 amino acids. The CDR3 spells CASSPGLAGYNEQFF. The CDR3 DNA reads as TGTGCCAGCTCACCGGGACTAGCGGGATACAATGAGCAGTTCTTC.

The rearrangement uses TRBV29-1 and TRBJ2-7, with 7 bases lining up with TRBD2. Trimming took 7 bases from V and 6 from J; bases not matched to a gene: 6. This CDR3 spans 11 amino acids. The germline V gene has CDR1 SQVTM and CDR2 ANQGSEA. CDR3 nucleotide sequence: TGCAGCGCACGACAGCGGGGCGAGCAGTACTTC. Translated: CSARQRGEQYF.

The rearrangement joins TRBV5-1 to TRBJ2-3; D gene uncertain. The V end lost 0 bases, the J end lost 1 base, and 6 bases lay between the germline ends. The V gene's germline CDR1 is SGHRS and CDR2 YFSETQ. The CDR3 is 14 residues long. The CDR3: CASSLAARTDTQYF. Written as DNA, the CDR3 is TGCGCCAGCAGCTTGGCCGCACGCACAGATACGCAGTATTTT.

This sequence joins TRBV10-3 and TRBJ2-6; 8 bases are a match to TRBD1. Germline trimming cut 2 bases from V and 4 bases from J; bases unmatched to any gene: 4. Germline CDR1 reads ENHRY; CDR2 reads SYGVKD. CDR3 length: 16 amino acids. This chain's CDR3 is CAISEGQGAGANVLTF. CDR3 bases: TGTGCCATCAGTGAGGGCCAGGGGGCCGGGGCCAACGTCCTGACTTTC.

This chain uses TRBV5-1 with TRBJ1-1, with 10 bases matching TRBD1. This CDR3 has 18 amino acids. V trimming: 4 bases; J trimming: 5 bases; junction bases outside the gene matches: 17. Germline CDR1 reads SGHRS; CDR2 reads YFSETQ. The CDR3, as DNA: TGCGCCAGCAGCCTATACCCCCCGGGGACAGGGGTGGGTACTGAAGCTTTCTTT. This sequence encodes CASSLYPPGTGVGTEAFF.

The V gene is TRBV19, the J gene TRBJ2-3, with 10 bases lining up with TRBD2. Germline V gene data show CDR1 as LNHDA and CDR2 as SQIVND (reference sequence). CDR3 length: 19 residues. V gave up 2 bases and J gave up 1 base; unmatched junction bases: 12. The CDR3: CASSIPTSGILYGTDTQYF. The CDR3 coding sequence is TGTGCCAGTAGTATACCAACTAGCGGGATATTATACGGCACAGATACGCAGTATTTT.

This clone has just one count. CDR3 DNA sequence: TGTGCCAGCAACAGGGAAGGAAATCAGCCCCAGCATTTT. It yields the protein CASNREGNQPQHF. The chain joins TRBV2 to TRBJ1-5, with TRBD1 as a possible D gene (6 bases). This CDR3 is built from 13 residues. Between the trimmed V and J ends, which lost 7 bases and 4 bases, there was a span of 11 bases. CDR1 SNHLY and CDR2 FYNNEI come from the germline V gene. Full variable domain (rest looked up from reference TRBV2 and TRBJ1-5): EPEVTQTPSHQVTQMGQEVILRCVPISNHLYFYWYRQILGQKVEFLVSFYNNEISEKSEIFDDQFSVERPDGSNFTLKIRSTKLEDSAMYFCASNREGNQPQHFGDGTRLSIL.

The rearrangement links TRBV15 to TRBJ1-4; TRBD1 might be the D (6 bases). CDR1 LNHNV and CDR2 YYDKDF come from the germline V gene (reference sequence). V was cut by 2 bases and J by 7 bases, with 20 bases left in between. The CDR3 totals 17 residues. The CDR3 spells CATSRWVDSRGGEKLFF. The CDR3 region has the DNA TGTGCCACCAGCAGATGGGTGGACAGCCGCGGCGGTGAAAAACTGTTTTTT. Combining the CDR3 with reference TRBV15 and TRBJ1-4 gives the whole variable domain DAMVIQNPRYQVTQFGKPVTLSCSQTLNHNVMYWYQQKSSQAPKLLFHYYDKDFNNEADTPDNFQSRRPNTSFCFLDIRSPGLGDTAMYLCATSRWVDSRGGEKLFFGSGTQLSVL.

This clone was counted only a few times. The CDR3 is CASSPGQGSYEQYF. The CDR3 coding sequence is TGTGCCAGCTCACCGGGACAGGGGTCTTACGAGCAGTACTTC. The chain couples TRBV18 to TRBJ2-7; TRBD1 matches at 10 bases. The CDR3 totals 14 residues. V lost 3 bases and J lost 4; bases outside the gene matches: 3. Germline assignment: CDR1 KGHSH and CDR2 LQKENI.

The count of this clone is one. V is TRBV9 and J is TRBJ2-1; D may correspond to TRBD1 or TRBD2 (5 bases each). Germline-derived CDR1 and CDR2 are SGDLS and YYNGEE. V was shortened by 3 bases and J by 10 bases, with 20 bases between the two germline ends. This CDR3 spans 15 amino acids. The CDR3 DNA is TGTGCCAGCAGCGGGGACCGGGGCCTAGGAAGAGAGCAGTTCTTC. Protein sequence: CASSGDRGLGREQFF.

The rearrangement joins TRBV28 to TRBJ1-2; 8 nucleotides match TRBD1. Germline V gene data show CDR1 as MDHEN and CDR2 as SYDVKM. V was pared by 0 bases and J by 8 bases, with 5 bases of the junction left unmatched. CDR3 size: 14 residues. CDR3 amino acids: CASSLWAGGEGYTF. For the CDR3, the DNA is TGTGCCAGCAGTTTATGGGCAGGGGGCGAAGGCTACACCTTC.

The J gene is TRBJ1-5, the V gene TRBV6-5; possible D gene TRBD1, 5 bases. The germline gives CDR1 MNHEY, CDR2 SVGAGI. There are 13 residues in the CDR3. The V and J ends lost 2 bases and 8 bases respectively, with 10 bases between them. The CDR3 loop reads CASSYGGTEPQHF. CDR3 DNA sequence: TGTGCCAGCAGTTACGGGGGGACTGAGCCCCAGCATTTT.

This chain links TRBV2 with TRBJ1-1; D is undetermined. This CDR3 contains 13 residues. Trimming removed 7 bases from V and 0 bases from J, with 9 bases in between. CDR1 is SNHLY, CDR2 FYNNEI, per germline. CDR3 in amino acids: CASMADLNTEAFF. The CDR3 coding sequence is TGTGCCAGCATGGCGGATTTGAACACTGAAGCTTTCTTT.

J is TRBJ1-6 and V is TRBV18, with D possibly being TRBD1 (5 bases). Trimming left V 6 bases short and J 8 bases short, with 11 bases between. The CDR3 extends over 13 amino acids. Germline loops: CDR1 KGHSH, CDR2 LQKENI. CDR3: CASSQGRDSPLHF. The CDR3 DNA is TGTGCCAGCTCGCAGGGAAGGGATTCACCCCTCCACTTT. Looking up the rest from reference TRBV18 and TRBJ1-6 gives the full variable domain: NAGVMQNPRHLVRRRGQEARLRCSPMKGHSHVYWYRQLPEEGLKFMVYLQKENIIDESGMPKERFSAEFPKEGPSILRIQQVVRGDSAAYFCASSQGRDSPLHFGNGTRLTVT.

V usage is TRBV7-9 and J usage is TRBJ2-7; maybe TRBD1 (5 bases). Germline CDR1 SEHNR, CDR2 FQNEAQ (reference sequence). The CDR3 runs 15 residues. V was cut by 0 bases and J by 5 bases, with 14 bases left in between. CDR3 bases: TGTGCCAGCAGCTTAGCAGGGCGTCGCAGGGACGAGCAGTACTTC. Protein: CASSLAGRRRDEQYF.

CDR3 sequence (DNA): TGTGCCAGCAGTGTACGAGGGAGTCAGACTTTTATCGGGGAGCTGTTTTTT. This sequence encodes CASSVRGSQTFIGELFF. The genes are TRBV27 and TRBJ2-2; possible D gene TRBD2, 5 bases. CDR1 is MNHEY, CDR2 SMNVEV, per germline (reference sequence). Between the trimmed V and J ends, which lost 5 bases and 7 bases, there was a span of 23 bases. This CDR3 has 17 residues.

The V gene is TRBV11-2, the J gene TRBJ2-5; tentative D call: TRBD1 (6 bases). The germline CDR1 and CDR2 sequences are SGHAT and FQNNGV. The CDR3 totals 16 residues. Trimming took 5 bases from V and 5 from J, leaving 21 bases between them. For the CDR3, the DNA is TGTGCCAGCAGCCCGACAGGTTCGGTGAGTGCCGAGACCCAGTACTTC. This gives the protein CASSPTGSVSAETQYF. Based on the CDR3 plus reference TRBV11-2 and TRBJ2-5, the full variable domain is EAGVAQSPRYKIIEKRQSVAFWCNPISGHATLYWYQQILGQGPKLLIQFQNNGVVDDSQLPKDRFSAERLKGVDSTLKIQPAKLEDSAVYLCASSPTGSVSAETQYFGPGTRLLVL.

V and J are TRBV5-1 and TRBJ2-3; D is unclear. The length of the CDR3 is 15 residues. Germline CDR1 is SGHRS and CDR2 is YFSETQ. V was shortened by 1 base and J by 4 bases, with 13 bases between the two germline ends. CDR3 amino acids: CASSLPRVSPDTQYF. CDR3 coding DNA: TGCGCCAGCAGCTTGCCTCGGGTTTCCCCAGATACGCAGTATTTT.